A selection of T cell receptor beta chains follows, all from one sample in a study of blood T cell repertoires in COVID-19. The table came from immunoSEQ multiplex PCR; TCRdb's copy has only in-frame clones and leaves some out. Of some 520,000 clones listed, 89% are singletons. Sample: peripheral blood. The receptors were gathered from a man younger than 35 with COVID-19, enrolled during active disease. The CDR3 runs from the conserved cysteine through the conserved F or W.

v_call	j_call	cdr3_aa
TRBV6-5	TRBJ2-7	CASRRGLAGDYEQYF
TRBV7-2	TRBJ2-3	CASSLAWSMGGTDTQYF
TRBV5-1	TRBJ1-1	CASSLETALEAFF
TRBV12-3/TRBV12-4	TRBJ1-2	CASSGYGYTF
TRBV5-4	TRBJ2-5	CASSHLDRGAETQYF
TRBV7-9	TRBJ2-1	CASSRTTTSGDRNEQFF
TRBV29-1	TRBJ2-7	CSVVGQGGEQYF
TRBV7-8	TRBJ1-3	CASSSRTGAGNTIYF
TRBV5-1	TRBJ1-2	CASSWTQQGGGGYTF
TRBV25-1	TRBJ1-6	CASSEWRGTGGSPLHF
TRBV15	TRBJ1-4	CATSRGGQNNEKLFF
TRBV7-2	TRBJ1-5	CASSSDRVRQPQHF
TRBV2	TRBJ2-7	CASSAQSYEQYF
TRBV19	TRBJ1-1	CASRPGSRGGTEAFF
TRBV5-4	TRBJ2-7	CASSLPGLAGLPSYEQYF
TRBV11-1	TRBJ2-2	CASSLNIRELFF
TRBV18	TRBJ1-2	CASSPGQTNYGYTF
TRBV19	TRBJ1-3	CASSIDREPGNTIYF
TRBV24-1	TRBJ1-1	CATSDLSGEAFF
TRBV18	TRBJ1-1	CASSLPKISGKVNTEAFF
TRBV19	TRBJ1-1	CASSIERRDTEAFF
TRBV19	TRBJ2-6	CASRPGSGANVLTF
TRBV29-1	TRBJ1-2	CSVEDGRKANYGYTF
TRBV7-9	TRBJ2-1	CASSQGWREYFYNEQFF
TRBV19	TRBJ2-5	CASRQLAGGRETQYF
TRBV5-1	TRBJ1-5	CASSSNPGVNQPQHF
TRBV6-2/TRBV6-3	TRBJ2-5	CASSWLGAVETQYF
TRBV7-9	TRBJ1-4	CASSLGPELFF
TRBV18	TRBJ2-3	CASSPGIRGATDTQYF